The 16 T cell receptor beta chains below come from one sample, sequenced in a study of cytotoxic CD8 clonotypes in ibrutinib-treated CLL. Libraries were prepared by immunoSEQ multiplex PCR; TCRdb keeps only in-frame clonotypes and omits some of them. Altogether around 250,000 clones are present, roughly 70% being singletons, with the ten largest covering 15%. Sequencing was performed on PBMCs, taken after 24 months of ibrutinib treatment. The source is a human donor with chronic lymphocytic leukemia.

The chain employs TRBV11-2 and TRBJ1-5; D is unclear. This CDR3 region has 13 residues. Germline CDR1 is SGHAT and CDR2 is FQNNGV. V lost 3 bases and J lost 4, with 7 bases in between. In DNA form, the CDR3 reads TGTGCCAGCAGCTTGCAGGAAAATCAGCCCCAGCATTTT. Protein product: CASSLQENQPQHF.

This chain joins TRBV9 and TRBJ2-6, with a possible D match to TRBD1 (7 bases). This CDR3 spans 16 amino acids. Germline values: CDR1 SGDLS, CDR2 YYNGEE. Trimming cost V 3 bases and J 0 bases, with 10 bases left between them. CDR3 sequence reads: CASSGGTASGANVLTF. CDR3 nucleotides: TGTGCCAGCAGCGGCGGGACAGCCTCTGGGGCCAACGTCCTGACTTTC. Filled out from reference TRBV9 and TRBJ2-6, the complete variable domain reads DSGVTQTPKHLITATGQRVTLRCSPRSGDLSVYWYQQSLDQGLQFLIQYYNGEERAKGNILERFSAQQFPDLHSELNLSSLELGDSALYFCASSGGTASGANVLTFGAGSRLTVL.

This rearrangement joins TRBV7-2 to TRBJ2-5, with D unclear. From germline, CDR1 is SGHTA and CDR2 FQGNSA. CDR3 length equals 12 residues. The ends were cut back, 4 bases at V and 5 bases at J, with 8 bases in the middle. In DNA form, the CDR3 reads TGTGCCAGCAGCTCGTATGTGGAGACCCAGTACTTC. Residues: CASSSYVETQYF.

The chain employs TRBV7-3 and TRBJ2-2; possibly TRBD1 for D (6 bases). Germline CDR1 SGHTA, CDR2 FQGTGA. Trimming left V 10 bases short and J 1 base short, with 13 bases between. The CDR3 extends over 14 amino acids. CDR3 sequence: CATRMTGNTGELFF. CDR3 nucleotide sequence: TGTGCCACCAGAATGACAGGGAACACCGGGGAGCTGTTTTTT.

This chain links TRBV28 with TRBJ1-2; D not resolved. Trimming cost V 1 base and J 9 bases, with 12 bases left between them. CDR1 and CDR2 from the germline V gene are MDHEN and SYDVKM. The CDR3 length is 13 residues. CDR3 loop: CASSLFSGRRYTF. The CDR3 bases are TGTGCCAGCAGTTTATTCTCGGGCCGGCGCTACACCTTC.

The chain carries TRBV19 and TRBJ2-6; no reliable D call. The V gene's germline CDR1 is LNHDA and CDR2 SQIVND (reference sequence). This CDR3 has 12 amino acids. Trimming removed 10 bases from V and 1 base from J, with 5 bases in between. CDR3 residues: CATLSGANVLTF. As DNA, the CDR3 is TGTGCCACCCTTTCTGGGGCCAACGTCCTGACTTTC.

The chain uses TRBV19 and TRBJ2-3; no reliable D call. Germline V gene sequence: CDR1 LNHDA, CDR2 SQIVND (reference sequence). V was pared by 3 bases and J by 5 bases, with 6 bases between. This CDR3 is built from 12 residues. CDR3 sequence reads: CASSISRDTQYF. The CDR3, as DNA: TGTGCCAGTAGTATCTCGCGAGATACGCAGTATTTT.

This clone was counted a few times. The chain is built from TRBV6-5 and TRBJ1-2; D not certain. The CDR3 length is 14 residues. The V end was cut by 7 bases, the J end by 5 bases, with 17 bases between. Germline CDR1 reads MNHEY; CDR2 reads SVGAGI. This CDR3 is CASIPGKVGYGYTF. The CDR3 nucleotides are TGTGCCAGCATCCCTGGAAAGGTCGGGTATGGCTACACCTTC.

The J gene is TRBJ2-1, the V gene TRBV29-1, with a tentative D call TRBD2 (5 bases). Germline V lookup: CDR1 SQVTM, CDR2 ANQGSEA. Trimming left V 1 base short and J 3 bases short, with 10 bases between. The CDR3 extends over 14 amino acids. The CDR3 sequence is CSVEGRVDYNEQFF. The DNA for the CDR3 is TGCAGCGTTGAAGGGCGGGTGGACTACAATGAGCAGTTCTTC.

This clone was observed a few times. This sequence joins TRBV9 and TRBJ2-7; D is possibly TRBD2 (6 bases). V gave up 1 base and J gave up 4 bases, with 15 bases separating them. Germline V lookup: CDR1 SGDLS, CDR2 YYNGEE. This CDR3 has 15 residues. The CDR3 here is CASSVTWGESYEQYF. In DNA, the CDR3 is TGTGCCAGCAGCGTAACGTGGGGGGAAAGTTACGAGCAGTACTTC. The full variable domain, its missing parts supplied by reference TRBV9 and TRBJ2-7, is DSGVTQTPKHLITATGQRVTLRCSPRSGDLSVYWYQQSLDQGLQFLIQYYNGEERAKGNILERFSAQQFPDLHSELNLSSLELGDSALYFCASSVTWGESYEQYFGPGTRLTVT.

J is TRBJ2-7 and V is TRBV28, with a weak D call TRBD2 (6 bases). Germline values: CDR1 MDHEN, CDR2 SYDVKM. V was pared by 6 bases and J by 2 bases, with 17 bases between. The CDR3 length is 15 residues. The CDR3 nucleotides read TGTGCCAGCAGGGGGGGTAGCGGAAATACCTACGAGCAGTACTTC. Residues: CASRGGSGNTYEQYF. The full variable domain, rest sourced from reference TRBV28 and TRBJ2-7, is DVKVTQSSRYLVKRTGEKVFLECVQDMDHENMFWYRQDPGLGLRLIYFSYDVKMKEKGDIPEGYSVSREKKERFSLILESASTNQTSMYLCASRGGSGNTYEQYFGPGTRLTVT.

The table lists this clone with a few counts. The chain links TRBV11-2 to TRBJ2-6; 8 bases fit TRBD2. Germline trimming cut 4 bases from V and 2 bases from J; bases unmatched to any gene: 10. The CDR3 is 18 residues long. Germline-derived CDR1 and CDR2 are SGHAT and FQNNGV. In DNA, the CDR3 is TGTGCCAGCAGCTCACTAGCGGACGTATGGCCTGGGGCCAACGTCCTGACTTTC. Its protein product is CASSSLADVWPGANVLTF.

V usage is TRBV28 and J usage is TRBJ2-1; 8 nucleotides agree with TRBD2. With 5 bases clipped from V and 9 bases from J, the junction kept 12 bases outside the gene matches. The CDR3 sequence is 15 residues long. Per germline, CDR1 MDHEN and CDR2 SYDVKM. Here the CDR3 reads CASSVTGTSPLEQFF. CDR3 nucleotides: TGTGCCAGCAGTGTAACCGGGACTAGTCCTCTTGAGCAGTTCTTC.

This clone was counted between two and nine times. The CDR3 loop is CASSYVGSSYNEQFF. The CDR3 DNA reads TGTGCCAGCAGTTACGTGGGGAGCTCCTACAATGAGCAGTTCTTC. This rearrangement joins TRBV6-5 to TRBJ2-1, with TRBD2 as a possible D gene (5 bases). This CDR3 region has 15 residues. Germline loops: CDR1 MNHEY, CDR2 SVGAGI. Trimming stripped 2 bases from V and 0 bases from J, with 8 bases between.

This rearrangement joins TRBV30 to TRBJ2-7; perhaps TRBD1 as D (5 bases). Trimming took 3 bases from V and 0 from J, leaving 12 bases between them. The germline CDR1 and CDR2 sequences are GTSNPN and SVGIG (reference sequence). The CDR3 has 14 amino acids. The CDR3 protein is CAWRDHRTSYEQYF. The CDR3 bases are TGTGCCTGGAGGGATCACAGGACCTCCTACGAGCAGTACTTC.

V and J are TRBV4-3 and TRBJ2-1; D gene unclear. The CDR3 has 13 residues. V was cut by 1 base and J by 9 bases, with 10 bases left in between. CDR1 is LGHNA, CDR2 YSLEER, per germline. The CDR3 reads CASSQVDLSEQFF. CDR3 DNA: TGCGCCAGCAGCCAAGTAGATTTGAGTGAGCAGTTCTTC.